The source of this T cell receptor beta chain is a study of T cell responses to AZD1222 COVID-19 vaccine. Study results and caveats: The donor group comprised mostly white British people and more females; the analysis possibly underestimated clonal diversity. Nearly half of spike-specific TCRs reportedly go after variant regions that carry no mutations. An increase in Spike-specific TCR breadth and depth was observed after two AZD1222 doses.

Germline CDR1 LGHNA, CDR2 YSLEER. The CDR3 is made up of 16 amino acids. The J segment lost 4 bases and the V segment lost 3 bases, leaving 10 bases of the junction unmatched. With regard to this clone: Its cognate antigen is unknown.

Repertoires were generated with immunoSEQ multiplex PCR, while TCRdb's copy carries only in-frame clones and drops some. The table shows 100,000 to 150,000 clones, with approximately 90% occurring only once. The receptor was isolated from an adult in good health. The material sequenced was peripheral blood, taken on day 0 of AZD1222 vaccination. The chain joins TRBV4-3 to TRBJ2-7, with TRBD1 matching 9 bases. This CDR3 reads CASSHSLGQGQYEQYF. The CDR3 coding sequence is TGCGCCAGCAGCCACTCCCTAGGACAGGGGCAATACGAGCAGTACTTC.